Listed below are T cell receptor beta chains from one sample, sequenced in a study of shared clonotypes between healthy human individuals. Method: immunoSEQ multiplex PCR; TCRdb's copy keeps in-frame clones and lacks some. The sample holds some 2.3 million clones, over 85% seen once. Input material: naive CD4+ T cells from PBMCs. These receptors all come from a man younger than 30 in good health. Some clones in this sample may be carry-over from other donors' samples. CDR3s include the opening cysteine and the closing phenylalanine or tryptophan. A D gene is named only where the DNA matches it firmly. Size values are once, few and many counts, or a class for expanded clones, and some rows have none.

abundance: NA
d_gene: NA
v_gene: TRBV5-5
j_gene: TRBJ1-2
CDR3aa: CASSLTKNYGYTF
CDR3nt: TGTGCCAGCAGCTTAACAAAAAACTATGGCTACACCTTC

abundance: NA
d_gene: TRBD1
v_gene: TRBV9
j_gene: TRBJ2-5
CDR3aa: CASSERTGVQETQYF
CDR3nt: TGTGCCAGCAGCGAGAGGACAGGGGTACAGGAGACCCAGTACTTC

abundance: NA
d_gene: NA
v_gene: TRBV30
j_gene: TRBJ1-5
CDR3aa: CAWSGGGDQPQHF
CDR3nt: TGTGCCTGGAGTGGGGGCGGGGATCAGCCCCAGCATTTT

abundance: NA
d_gene: NA
v_gene: TRBV7-8
j_gene: TRBJ2-7
CDR3aa: CASSLTSSPDEQYF
CDR3nt: TGTGCCAGCAGCCTCACTAGCTCGCCCGACGAGCAGTACTTC

abundance: NA
d_gene: NA
v_gene: TRBV9
j_gene: TRBJ2-3
CDR3aa: CASSPSGVSSTDTQYF
CDR3nt: TGTGCCAGCAGCCCCTCTGGGGTATCTAGCACAGATACGCAGTATTTT

abundance: once
d_gene: NA
v_gene: TRBV7-3
j_gene: TRBJ2-5
CDR3aa: CASSPLSGTQYF
CDR3nt: TGTGCCAGCAGCCCTCTGTCGGGGACCCAGTACTTC

abundance: NA
d_gene: NA
v_gene: TRBV5-1
j_gene: TRBJ1-2
CDR3aa: CASRPQLGNYGYTF
CDR3nt: TGCGCCAGCAGGCCGCAGTTGGGAAACTATGGCTACACCTTC

abundance: NA
d_gene: TRBD2
v_gene: TRBV15
j_gene: TRBJ2-7
CDR3aa: CATSRGASGRYEQYF
CDR3nt: TGTGCCACCAGCAGAGGTGCTAGCGGTAGATACGAGCAGTACTTC

abundance: NA
d_gene: NA
v_gene: TRBV15
j_gene: TRBJ2-7
CDR3aa: CATSRDFRSEQYF
CDR3nt: TGTGCCACCAGCAGAGATTTCAGGAGCGAGCAGTACTTC

abundance: NA
d_gene: TRBD1
v_gene: TRBV11-2
j_gene: TRBJ2-7
CDR3aa: CASSSYTGGREQYF
CDR3nt: TGTGCCAGCAGCTCTTACACAGGGGGCCGCGAGCAGTACTTC

abundance: NA
d_gene: NA
v_gene: TRBV6-6
j_gene: TRBJ2-1
CDR3aa: CASSFTPYNEQFF
CDR3nt: TGTGCCAGCAGTTTTACACCTTACAATGAGCAGTTCTTC

abundance: NA
d_gene: NA
v_gene: TRBV6-1
j_gene: TRBJ1-5
CDR3aa: CASSVRELNQPQHF
CDR3nt: TGTGCCAGCAGTGTAAGAGAGCTCAATCAGCCCCAGCATTTT

abundance: NA
d_gene: TRBD1
v_gene: TRBV5-6
j_gene: TRBJ2-5
CDR3aa: CASRKNRGTGYQETQYF
CDR3nt: TGTGCCAGCAGGAAAAACAGGGGAACGGGGTACCAAGAGACCCAGTACTTC

abundance: NA
d_gene: NA
v_gene: TRBV7-3
j_gene: TRBJ2-3
CDR3aa: CASSQGGDTQYF
CDR3nt: TGTGCCAGCAGCCAGGGGGGCGATACGCAGTATTTT

abundance: NA
d_gene: NA
v_gene: TRBV30
j_gene: TRBJ2-1
CDR3aa: CAWSIGVLSNEQFF
CDR3nt: TGTGCCTGGAGTATTGGGGTTCTTTCCAATGAGCAGTTCTTC

abundance: NA
d_gene: NA
v_gene: TRBV2
j_gene: TRBJ1-1
CDR3aa: CASSRDETNTEAFF
CDR3nt: TGTGCCAGCAGCCGGGATGAAACGAACACTGAAGCTTTCTTT

abundance: once
d_gene: NA
v_gene: TRBV29-1
j_gene: TRBJ1-1
CDR3aa: CSVNDLNTEAFF
CDR3nt: TGCAGCGTGAATGATCTGAACACTGAAGCTTTCTTT

abundance: NA
d_gene: NA
v_gene: TRBV11-3
j_gene: TRBJ2-1
CDR3aa: CASSAETATTQFF
CDR3nt: TGTGCCAGCAGCGCAGAAACCGCAACGACACAGTTCTTC

abundance: NA
d_gene: NA
v_gene: TRBV28
j_gene: TRBJ1-4
CDR3aa: CASSFGGRLLEKLFF
CDR3nt: TGTGCCAGCAGTTTCGGGGGGCGCTTATTAGAAAAACTGTTTTTT

abundance: NA
d_gene: TRBD1
v_gene: TRBV5-6
j_gene: TRBJ2-2
CDR3aa: CASSSETGGITGELFF
CDR3nt: TGTGCCAGCAGCTCCGAGACAGGGGGGATCACCGGGGAGCTGTTTTTT

abundance: NA
d_gene: NA
v_gene: TRBV19
j_gene: TRBJ1-2
CDR3aa: CASSIQHPANYGYTF
CDR3nt: TGTGCCAGTAGTATCCAACATCCGGCTAACTATGGCTACACCTTC

abundance: NA
d_gene: NA
v_gene: TRBV6-5
j_gene: TRBJ2-1
CDR3aa: CASSAPGTADGQFF
CDR3nt: TGTGCCAGCAGTGCGCCTGGGACGGCCGATGGACAGTTCTTC

abundance: NA
d_gene: NA
v_gene: TRBV5-1
j_gene: TRBJ1-2
CDR3aa: CASSLDGPNYGYTF
CDR3nt: TGCGCCAGCAGCTTGGACGGGCCTAACTATGGCTACACCTTC

abundance: once
d_gene: NA
v_gene: TRBV5-6
j_gene: TRBJ1-2
CDR3aa: CASSLGRMDGYTF
CDR3nt: TGTGCCAGCAGCTTGGGGAGGATGGATGGCTACACCTTC

abundance: NA
d_gene: NA
v_gene: TRBV2
j_gene: TRBJ2-1
CDR3aa: CAIWVYNEQFF
CDR3nt: TGTGCCATATGGGTCTACAATGAGCAGTTCTTC

abundance: NA
d_gene: NA
v_gene: TRBV5-1
j_gene: TRBJ2-1
CDR3aa: CASRKAESSYNEQFF
CDR3nt: TGCGCCAGCAGAAAAGCTGAGAGCTCCTACAATGAGCAGTTCTTC

abundance: once
d_gene: NA
v_gene: TRBV9
j_gene: TRBJ2-5
CDR3aa: CASSPGHTEETQYF
CDR3nt: TGTGCCAGCAGCCCAGGACATACAGAAGAGACCCAGTACTTC

abundance: NA
d_gene: NA
v_gene: TRBV6-4
j_gene: TRBJ1-2
CDR3aa: CASSASGSGYGYTF
CDR3nt: TGTGCCAGCAGTGCCTCAGGGTCCGGCTATGGCTACACCTTC